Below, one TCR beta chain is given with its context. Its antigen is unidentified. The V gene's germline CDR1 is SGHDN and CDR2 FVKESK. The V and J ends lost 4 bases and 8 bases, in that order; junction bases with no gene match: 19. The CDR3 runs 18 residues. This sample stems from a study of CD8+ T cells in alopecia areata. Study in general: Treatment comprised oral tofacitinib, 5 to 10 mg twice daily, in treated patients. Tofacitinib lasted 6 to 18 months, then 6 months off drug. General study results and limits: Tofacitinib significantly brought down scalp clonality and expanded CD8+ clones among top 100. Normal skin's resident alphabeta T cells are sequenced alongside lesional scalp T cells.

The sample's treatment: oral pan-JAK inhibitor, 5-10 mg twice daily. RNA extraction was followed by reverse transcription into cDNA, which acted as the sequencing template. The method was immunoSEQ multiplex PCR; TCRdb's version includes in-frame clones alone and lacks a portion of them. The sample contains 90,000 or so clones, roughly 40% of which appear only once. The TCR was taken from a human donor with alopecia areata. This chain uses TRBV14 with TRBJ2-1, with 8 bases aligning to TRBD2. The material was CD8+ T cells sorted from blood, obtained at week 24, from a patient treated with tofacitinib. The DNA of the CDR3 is TGTGCCAGCAGCCCCACGACGGGATTGGCGGGAGGCCGGGATGAGCAGTTCTTC. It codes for CASSPTTGLAGGRDEQFF. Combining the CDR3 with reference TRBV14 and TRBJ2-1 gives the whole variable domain EAGVTQFPSHSVIEKGQTVTLRCDPISGHDNLYWYRRVMGKEIKFLLHFVKESKQDESGMPNNRFLAERTGGTYSTLKVQPAELEDSGVYFCASSPTTGLAGGRDEQFFGPGTRLTVL.